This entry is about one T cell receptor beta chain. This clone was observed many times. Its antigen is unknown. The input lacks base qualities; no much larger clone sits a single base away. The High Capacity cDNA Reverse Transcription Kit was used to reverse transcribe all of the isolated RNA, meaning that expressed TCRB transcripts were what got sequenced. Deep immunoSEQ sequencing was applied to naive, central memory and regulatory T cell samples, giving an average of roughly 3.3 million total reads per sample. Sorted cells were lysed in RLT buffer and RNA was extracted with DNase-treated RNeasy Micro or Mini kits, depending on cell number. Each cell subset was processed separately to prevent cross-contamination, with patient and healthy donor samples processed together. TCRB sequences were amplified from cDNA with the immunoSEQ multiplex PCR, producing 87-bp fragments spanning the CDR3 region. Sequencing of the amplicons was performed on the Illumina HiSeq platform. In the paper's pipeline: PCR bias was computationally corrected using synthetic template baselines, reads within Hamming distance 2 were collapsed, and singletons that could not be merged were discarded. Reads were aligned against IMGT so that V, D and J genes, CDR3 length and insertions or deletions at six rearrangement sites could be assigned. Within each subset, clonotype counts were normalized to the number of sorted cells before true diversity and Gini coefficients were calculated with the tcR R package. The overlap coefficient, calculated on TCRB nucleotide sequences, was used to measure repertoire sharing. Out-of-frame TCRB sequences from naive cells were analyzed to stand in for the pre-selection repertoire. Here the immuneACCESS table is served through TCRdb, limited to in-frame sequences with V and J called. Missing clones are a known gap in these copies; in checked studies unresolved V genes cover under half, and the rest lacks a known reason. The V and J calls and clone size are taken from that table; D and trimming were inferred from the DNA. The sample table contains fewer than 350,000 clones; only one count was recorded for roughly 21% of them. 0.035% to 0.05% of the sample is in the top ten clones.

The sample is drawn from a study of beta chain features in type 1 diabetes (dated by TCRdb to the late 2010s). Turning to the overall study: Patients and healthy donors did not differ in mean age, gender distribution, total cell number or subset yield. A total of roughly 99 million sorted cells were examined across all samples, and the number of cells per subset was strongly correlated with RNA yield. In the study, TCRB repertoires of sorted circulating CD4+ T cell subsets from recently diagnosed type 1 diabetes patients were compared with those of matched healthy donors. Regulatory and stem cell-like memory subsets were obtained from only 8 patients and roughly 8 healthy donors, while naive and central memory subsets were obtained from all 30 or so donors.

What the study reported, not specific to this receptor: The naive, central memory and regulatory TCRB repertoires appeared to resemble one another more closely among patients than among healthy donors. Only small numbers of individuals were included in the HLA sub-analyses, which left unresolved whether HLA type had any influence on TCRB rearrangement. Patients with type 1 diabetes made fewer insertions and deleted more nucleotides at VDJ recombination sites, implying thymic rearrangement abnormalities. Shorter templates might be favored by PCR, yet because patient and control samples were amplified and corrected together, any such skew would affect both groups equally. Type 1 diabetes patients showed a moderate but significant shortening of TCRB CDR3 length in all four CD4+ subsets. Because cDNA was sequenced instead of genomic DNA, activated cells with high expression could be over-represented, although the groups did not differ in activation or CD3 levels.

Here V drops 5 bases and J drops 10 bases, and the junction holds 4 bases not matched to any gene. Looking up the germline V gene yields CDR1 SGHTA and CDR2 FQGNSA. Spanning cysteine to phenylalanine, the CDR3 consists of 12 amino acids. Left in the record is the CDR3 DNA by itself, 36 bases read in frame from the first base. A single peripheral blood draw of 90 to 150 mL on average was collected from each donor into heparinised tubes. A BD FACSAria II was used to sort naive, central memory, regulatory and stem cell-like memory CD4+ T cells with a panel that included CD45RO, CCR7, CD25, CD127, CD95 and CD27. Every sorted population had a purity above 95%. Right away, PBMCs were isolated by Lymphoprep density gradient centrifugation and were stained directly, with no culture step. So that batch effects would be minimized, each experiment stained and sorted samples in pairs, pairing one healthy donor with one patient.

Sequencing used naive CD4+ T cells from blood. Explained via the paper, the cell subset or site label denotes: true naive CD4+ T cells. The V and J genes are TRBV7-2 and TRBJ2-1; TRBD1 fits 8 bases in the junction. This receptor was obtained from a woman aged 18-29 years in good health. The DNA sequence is TGTGCCAGCAGCCCAGGGGGCCGGGAGCAGTTCTTC. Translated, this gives CASSPGGREQFF.